These 7 T cell receptor beta chains were all obtained from the same sample, sequenced in a study of OX40 agonist ivuxolimab in advanced cancers. Measured with immunoSEQ multiplex PCR; TCRdb has only the in-frame clones, and not every one. The sample shows tens of thousands of clones, approximately 78% of them seen only once. Sequenced here: CD4+ or CD8+ T cells sorted from blood, sampled in a trial of the OX40 agonist ivuxolimab. These receptors all come from an adult with an advanced solid tumor such as melanoma, head and neck, liver or kidney cancer.

The rearrangement links TRBV5-1 to TRBJ2-5; perhaps TRBD2 as D (5 bases). The V end was cut by 1 base, the J end by 1 base, with 8 bases between. This CDR3 region has 14 residues. The V gene's germline CDR1 is SGHRS and CDR2 YFSETQ. The CDR3 DNA sequence: TGCGCCAGCAGCTTGAGCGGAGTCCAAGAGACCCAGTACTTC. Amino acids: CASSLSGVQETQYF.

V and J are TRBV11-2 and TRBJ1-6; D is possibly TRBD1 (5 bases). The germline V gene encodes CDR1 SGHAT and CDR2 FQNNGV. CDR3 length equals 12 residues. Trimming pared 5 bases from V and 9 bases from J, leaving 8 bases between. CDR3 loop: CASSQGLSPLHF. The DNA of the CDR3 is TGTGCCAGCAGCCAGGGACTTTCACCCCTCCACTTT.

This clone was found once. The V and J genes are TRBV28 and TRBJ1-2, with D possibly being TRBD1 (5 bases). This CDR3 is 16 amino acids long. V was pared by 2 bases and J by 4 bases, with 17 bases between. CDR1 MDHEN and CDR2 SYDVKM come from the germline V gene. CDR3 residues: CASSLLGGDRSYGYTF. CDR3 in DNA: TGTGCCAGCAGTTTACTCGGGGGGGATCGAAGCTATGGCTACACCTTC.

V usage is TRBV19 and J usage is TRBJ1-1; unclear D gene. V was shortened by 1 base and J by 4 bases, with 7 bases between the two germline ends. From germline, CDR1 is LNHDA and CDR2 SQIVND (reference sequence). This CDR3 comprises 13 residues. CDR3: CASSIGGPTEAFF. CDR3 DNA: TGTGCCAGTAGTATAGGAGGGCCCACTGAAGCTTTCTTT.

The CDR3: CASSPQAVNTGELFF. Written as DNA, the CDR3 is TGTGCCAGCAGCCCCCAGGCAGTGAACACCGGGGAGCTGTTTTTT. This chain uses TRBV11-1 with TRBJ2-2, with D unclear. Germline CDR1 reads SGHAT; CDR2 reads FQDESV (reference sequence). Trimming took off 5 bases at V and 1 base at J, with 11 bases between the two ends. The CDR3 has 15 residues.

The gene calls are TRBV6-5 and TRBJ1-5; the D is unclear. This CDR3 region has 13 residues. Looked up from germline, CDR1 is MNHEY and CDR2 is SVGAGI. V was cut by 2 bases and J by 9 bases, with 11 bases left in between. The CDR3 is CASSYDILGPQHF. In DNA form, the CDR3 reads TGTGCCAGCAGTTACGACATACTAGGGCCCCAGCATTTT.

This clone was seen only once. The CDR3 DNA follows: TGTGCCAGCAGTTTCCTCTTGTCGGGCTACACCTTC. Its protein product is CASSFLLSGYTF. The J gene is TRBJ1-2, the V gene TRBV28; no clear D. The CDR3 covers 12 residues. The germline V and J ends were trimmed by 3 bases and 8 bases, with 10 bases remaining between them. Per germline, CDR1 MDHEN and CDR2 SYDVKM.